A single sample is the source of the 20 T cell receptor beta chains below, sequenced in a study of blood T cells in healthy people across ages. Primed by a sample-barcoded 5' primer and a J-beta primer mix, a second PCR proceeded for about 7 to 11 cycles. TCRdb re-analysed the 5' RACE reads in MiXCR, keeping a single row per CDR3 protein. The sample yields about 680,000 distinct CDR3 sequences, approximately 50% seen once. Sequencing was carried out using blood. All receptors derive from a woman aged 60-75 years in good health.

The DNA of the CDR3 is TGTGCCAGCAGCTTGCGACCGGACAGGGCTACCTCTGGGGCCAACGTCCTGACTTTC. This encodes CASSLRPDRATSGANVLTF. The genes are TRBV7-3 and TRBJ2-6; 8 bases match TRBD1. The CDR3 sequence is 19 residues long. CDR1 is SGHTA and CDR2 is FQGTGA in the germline V gene. V lost 3 bases to trimming and J lost 0 bases; unmatched junction nucleotides: 10.

CDR3 loop: CASSLSTLSDTQYF. As DNA, the CDR3 is TGTGCCAGCAGTTTATCGACCCTCTCAGATACGCAGTATTTT. J is TRBJ2-3 and V is TRBV27; D remains ambiguous. The ends were cut back, 0 bases at V and 4 bases at J, with 8 bases in the middle. CDR1 is MNHEY and CDR2 is SMNVEV in the germline V gene (reference sequence). This CDR3 has 14 amino acids.

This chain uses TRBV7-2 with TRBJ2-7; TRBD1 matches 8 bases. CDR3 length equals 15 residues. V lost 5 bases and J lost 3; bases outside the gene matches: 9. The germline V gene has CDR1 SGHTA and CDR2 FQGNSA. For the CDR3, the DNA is TGTGCCAGCAGCGTCGACAGGGGTTTGTTCTACGAGCAGTACTTC. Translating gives CASSVDRGLFYEQYF.

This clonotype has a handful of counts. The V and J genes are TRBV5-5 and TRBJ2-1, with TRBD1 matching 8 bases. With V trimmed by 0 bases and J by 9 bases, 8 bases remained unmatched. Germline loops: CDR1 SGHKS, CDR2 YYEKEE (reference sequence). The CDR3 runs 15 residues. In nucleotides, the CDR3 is TGTGCCAGCAGCTTGGGGTTTGGACAGGGATTTGAGCAGTTCTTC. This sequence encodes CASSLGFGQGFEQFF.

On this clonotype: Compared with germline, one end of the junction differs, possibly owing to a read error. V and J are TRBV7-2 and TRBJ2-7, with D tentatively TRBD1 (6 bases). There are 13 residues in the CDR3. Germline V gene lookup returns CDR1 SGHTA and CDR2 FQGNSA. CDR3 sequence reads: CASSFNRVNERYF. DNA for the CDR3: TGTGCCAGCAGCTTTAACAGGGTTAACGAGCGGTACTTC.

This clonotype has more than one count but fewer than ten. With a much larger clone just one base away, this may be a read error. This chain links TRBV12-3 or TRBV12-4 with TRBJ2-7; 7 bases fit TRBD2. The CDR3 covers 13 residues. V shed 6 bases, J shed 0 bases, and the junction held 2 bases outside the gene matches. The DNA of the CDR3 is TGTGCCAGCAGGCGGGGGAACTCCTACGAGCAGTACTTC. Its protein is CASRRGNSYEQYF.

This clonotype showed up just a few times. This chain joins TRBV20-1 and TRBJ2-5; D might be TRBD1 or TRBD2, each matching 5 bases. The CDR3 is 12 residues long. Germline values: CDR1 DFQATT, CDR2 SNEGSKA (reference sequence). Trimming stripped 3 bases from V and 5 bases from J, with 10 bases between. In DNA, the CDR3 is TGCAGTGCTAGCCTAGAGGGGGAGACCCAGTACTTC. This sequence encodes CSASLEGETQYF.

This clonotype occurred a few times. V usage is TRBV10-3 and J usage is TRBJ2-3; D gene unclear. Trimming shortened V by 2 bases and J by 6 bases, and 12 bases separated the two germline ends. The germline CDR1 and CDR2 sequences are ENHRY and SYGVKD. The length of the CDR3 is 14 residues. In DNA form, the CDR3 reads TGTGCCATCAGTGAGCGGTTAGTTTCGGATACGCAGTATTTT. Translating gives CAISERLVSDTQYF.

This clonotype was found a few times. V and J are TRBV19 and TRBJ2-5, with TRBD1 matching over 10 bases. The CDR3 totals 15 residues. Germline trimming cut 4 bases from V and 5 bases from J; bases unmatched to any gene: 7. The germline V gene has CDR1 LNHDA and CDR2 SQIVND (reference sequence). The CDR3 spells CASSTRQGADETQYF. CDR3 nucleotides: TGTGCCAGTAGTACTCGACAGGGGGCGGATGAGACCCAGTACTTC.

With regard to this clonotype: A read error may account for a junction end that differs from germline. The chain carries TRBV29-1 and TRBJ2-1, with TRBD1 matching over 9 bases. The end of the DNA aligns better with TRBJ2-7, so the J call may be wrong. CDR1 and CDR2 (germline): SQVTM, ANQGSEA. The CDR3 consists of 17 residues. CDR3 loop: CGVSGTGFIPSGNEQYF. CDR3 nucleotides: TGCGGCGTGTCCGGGACAGGGTTTATCCCGAGCGGAAATGAGCAGTACTTC.

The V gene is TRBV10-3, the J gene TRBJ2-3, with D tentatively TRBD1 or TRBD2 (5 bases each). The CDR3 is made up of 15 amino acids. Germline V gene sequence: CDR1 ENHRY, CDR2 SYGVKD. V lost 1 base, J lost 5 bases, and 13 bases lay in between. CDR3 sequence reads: CAISEWAGQGDTQYF. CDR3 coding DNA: TGTGCCATCAGTGAGTGGGCGGGTCAGGGAGATACGCAGTATTTT.

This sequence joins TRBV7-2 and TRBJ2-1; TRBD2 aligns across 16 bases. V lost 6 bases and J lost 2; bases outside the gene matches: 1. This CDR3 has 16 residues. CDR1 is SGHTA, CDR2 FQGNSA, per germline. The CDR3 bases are TGTGCCAGCAGAGGGACTAGCGGGGGGGCCTACAATGAGCAGTTCTTC. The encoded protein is CASRGTSGGAYNEQFF.

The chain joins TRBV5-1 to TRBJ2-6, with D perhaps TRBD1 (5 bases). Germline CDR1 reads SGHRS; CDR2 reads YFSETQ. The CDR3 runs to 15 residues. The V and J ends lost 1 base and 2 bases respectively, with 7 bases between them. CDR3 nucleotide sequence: TGCGCCAGCAGCTTGTTCAGGGCTGGGGCCAACGTCCTGACTTTC. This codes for CASSLFRAGANVLTF.

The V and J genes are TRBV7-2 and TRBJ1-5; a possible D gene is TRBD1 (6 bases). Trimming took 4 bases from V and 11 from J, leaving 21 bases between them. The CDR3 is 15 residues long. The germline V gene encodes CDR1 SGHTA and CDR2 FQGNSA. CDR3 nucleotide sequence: TGTGCCAGCAGCTCGAACAGGGTCGAACAATCAGCCCAGCATTTT. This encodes CASSSNRVEQSAQHF. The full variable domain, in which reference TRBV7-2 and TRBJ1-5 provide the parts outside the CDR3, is GAGVSQSPSNKVTEKGKDVELRCDPISGHTALYWYRQSLGQGLEFLIYFQGNSAPDKSGLPSDRFSAERTGGSVSTLTIQRTQQEDSAVYLCASSSNRVEQSAQHFGDGTRLSIL.

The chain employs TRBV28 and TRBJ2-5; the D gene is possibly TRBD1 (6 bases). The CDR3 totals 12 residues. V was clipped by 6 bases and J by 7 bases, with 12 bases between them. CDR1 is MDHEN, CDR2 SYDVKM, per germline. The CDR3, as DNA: TGTGCCAGCAGCTCAGGGGAGTGGACCCAGTACTTC. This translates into CASSSGEWTQYF.

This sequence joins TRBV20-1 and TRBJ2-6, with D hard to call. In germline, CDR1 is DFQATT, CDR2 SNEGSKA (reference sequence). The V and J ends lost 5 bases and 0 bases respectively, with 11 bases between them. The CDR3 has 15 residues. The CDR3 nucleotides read TGCAGTGCTCCGACACCGATCTCTGGGGCCAACGTCCTGACTTTC. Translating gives CSAPTPISGANVLTF.

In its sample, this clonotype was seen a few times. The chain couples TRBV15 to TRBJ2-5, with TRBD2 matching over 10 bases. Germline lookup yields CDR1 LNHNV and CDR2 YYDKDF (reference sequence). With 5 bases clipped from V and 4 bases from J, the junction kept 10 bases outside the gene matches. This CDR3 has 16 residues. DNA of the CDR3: TGTGCCACCAGCCCTACGCGAGCGGGAGGGCTAGAGACCCAGTACTTC. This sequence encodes CATSPTRAGGLETQYF.

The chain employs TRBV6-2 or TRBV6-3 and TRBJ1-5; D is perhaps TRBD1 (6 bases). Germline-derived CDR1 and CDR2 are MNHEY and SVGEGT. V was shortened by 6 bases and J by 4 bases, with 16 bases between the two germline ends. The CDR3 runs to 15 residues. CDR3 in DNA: TGTGCCAGCAGGGACAGCGACACCTCTAATCAGCCCCAGCATTTT. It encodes CASRDSDTSNQPQHF.

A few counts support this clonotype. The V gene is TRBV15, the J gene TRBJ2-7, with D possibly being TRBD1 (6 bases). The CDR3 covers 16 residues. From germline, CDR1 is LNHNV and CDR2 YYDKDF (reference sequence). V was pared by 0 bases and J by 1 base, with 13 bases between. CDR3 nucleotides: TGTGCCACCAGCAGAGATGGGGCAGGGGAGTCCTACGAGCAGTACTTC. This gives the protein CATSRDGAGESYEQYF.

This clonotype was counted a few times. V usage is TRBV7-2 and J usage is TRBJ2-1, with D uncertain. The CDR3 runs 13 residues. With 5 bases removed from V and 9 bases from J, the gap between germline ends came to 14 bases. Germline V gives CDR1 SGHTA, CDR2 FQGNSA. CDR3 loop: CASSVEAEVEQFF. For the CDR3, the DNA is TGTGCCAGCAGCGTAGAGGCAGAGGTTGAGCAGTTCTTC.